Listed here are 31 T cell receptor beta chains from one sample, sequenced in a study of T cells after yellow fever vaccination. TCRdb recomputed calls from the 5' RACE reads with MiXCR, one row per CDR3 protein. The table shows approximately 610,000 distinct CDR3 sequences, with less than 20% occurring only once. The source material was PBMCs, sampled around 5 days after the first yellow fever vaccination. The receptors were gathered from a man between 18 and 35 years old who received the YFV17D yellow fever vaccine.

The rearrangement uses TRBV9 and TRBJ2-3; 8 positions agree with TRBD1. V trimming: 0 bases; J trimming: 2 bases; junction bases outside the gene matches: 5. Germline-derived CDR1 and CDR2 are SGDLS and YYNGEE. The CDR3 consists of 16 residues. The CDR3 sequence: CASSVDGDRITDTQYF. In DNA, the CDR3 is TGTGCCAGCAGCGTAGACGGGGACAGGATCACAGATACGCAGTATTTT.

This clonotype was seen more than once but under ten times. J is TRBJ2-3 and V is TRBV5-1; 11 positions agree with TRBD2. CDR3 length equals 16 residues. The J segment lost 4 bases and the V segment lost 2 bases, leaving 6 bases of the junction unmatched. Germline V CDR1 and CDR2: SGHRS, YFSETQ. The CDR3 spells CASSLSTSGEADTQYF. The DNA for the CDR3 is TGCGCCAGCAGCTTATCGACTAGCGGGGAGGCAGATACGCAGTATTTT.

This clonotype was counted a few times. The chain is built from TRBV29-1 and TRBJ2-1; 10 nucleotides line up with TRBD2. Germline CDR1 and CDR2: SQVTM and ANQGSEA. V shed 7 bases and J 0 bases; nucleotides not matched to a gene: 3. The CDR3 is made up of 14 amino acids. Here the CDR3 DNA reads TGCAGCGCTTCTAGCGGGAGCTCCTACAATGAGCAGTTCTTC. Its protein product is CSASSGSSYNEQFF.

The chain uses TRBV7-3 and TRBJ2-1, with a possible D match to TRBD2 (6 bases). Trimming shortened V by 2 bases and J by 3 bases, and 11 bases separated the two germline ends. Germline assignment: CDR1 SGHTA and CDR2 FQGTGA. This CDR3 is 15 amino acids long. In DNA, the CDR3 is TGTGCCAGCAGCTTAGCGGGGTTGGACTACAATGAGCAGTTCTTC. Its protein is CASSLAGLDYNEQFF. Full variable domain (rest looked up from reference TRBV7-3 and TRBJ2-1): GAGVSQTPSNKVTEKGKYVELRCDPISGHTALYWYRQSLGQGPEFLIYFQGTGAADDSGLPNDRFFAVRPEGSVSTLKIQRTERGDSAVYLCASSLAGLDYNEQFFGPGTRLTVL.

The chain joins TRBV14 to TRBJ2-3; 9 bases match TRBD2. The trim removed 3 bases at V and 2 bases at J, leaving 6 bases unmatched. In germline, CDR1 is SGHDN, CDR2 FVKESK. The CDR3 is made up of 16 amino acids. The CDR3 DNA reads as TGTGCCAGCAGCCAGCAGCGGGGGGCGAACACAGATACGCAGTATTTT. This translates into CASSQQRGANTDTQYF. Based on the CDR3 plus reference TRBV14 and TRBJ2-3, the full variable domain is EAGVTQFPSHSVIEKGQTVTLRCDPISGHDNLYWYRRVMGKEIKFLLHFVKESKQDESGMPNNRFLAERTGGTYSTLKVQPAELEDSGVYFCASSQQRGANTDTQYFGPGTRLTVL.

The rearrangement links TRBV12-3 or TRBV12-4 to TRBJ1-2; the D is unclear. Trimming took off 2 bases at V and 8 bases at J, with 15 bases between the two ends. The CDR3 totals 14 residues. CDR3 in amino acids: CASSLFAYSGGYTF. The DNA of the CDR3 is TGTGCCAGCAGTTTATTCGCCTACTCGGGGGGCTACACCTTC.

Only a few counts were recorded for this clonotype. The CDR3 bases are TGTGCCACCAGTGCCGGGACAGGGGGTCTCTCCTCTGGGGCCAACGTCCTGACTTTC. Its protein product is CATSAGTGGLSSGANVLTF. The chain employs TRBV24-1 and TRBJ2-6; TRBD1 agrees at 11 bases. J was trimmed by 0 bases and V by 5 bases; bases with no gene match: 8. The CDR3 extends over 19 amino acids. Per germline, CDR1 KGHDR and CDR2 SFDVKD.

In this sample, this clonotype turned up a few times. The chain has TRBV7-2 and TRBJ1-6; D not certain. The CDR3 runs 14 residues. Germline values: CDR1 SGHTA, CDR2 FQGNSA. With 10 bases removed from V and 4 bases from J, the gap between germline ends came to 14 bases. The CDR3 loop reads CATTVSRYNSPLHF. As DNA, the CDR3 is TGTGCCACCACCGTCTCTAGATATAATTCACCCCTCCACTTT.

This chain joins TRBV5-1 and TRBJ2-1; D gene unclear. This CDR3 comprises 12 residues. Germline V gene lookup returns CDR1 SGHRS and CDR2 YFSETQ. Trimming left V 0 bases short and J 10 bases short, with 8 bases between. Here the CDR3 reads CASSLEAREQFF. DNA for the CDR3: TGCGCCAGCAGCTTGGAGGCTCGCGAGCAGTTCTTC.

Only a few counts were recorded for this clonotype. V gene TRBV13 combines with J gene TRBJ1-1; tentatively, D is TRBD1 (5 bases). The length of the CDR3 is 15 residues. Per germline, CDR1 PRHDT and CDR2 FYEKMQ (reference sequence). Trimming removed 5 bases from V and 3 bases from J, with 16 bases in between. CDR3 in amino acids: CASSQGQGEYTEAFF. DNA for the CDR3: TGTGCCAGCAGCCAAGGCCAGGGCGAGTACACTGAAGCTTTCTTT.

Many counts were recorded for this clonotype. The V call is TRBV15, the J call TRBJ2-2; D remains unclear. The V end lost 0 bases, the J end lost 3 bases, and 11 bases lay between the germline ends. Germline V CDR1 and CDR2: LNHNV, YYDKDF (reference sequence). The CDR3 loop spans 16 amino acids. CDR3 residues: CATSRDPLSDTGELFF. CDR3 DNA: TGTGCCACCAGCAGAGATCCACTTTCCGACACCGGGGAGCTGTTTTTT.

This rearrangement joins TRBV6-5 to TRBJ1-2; D is ambiguous. V was pared by 6 bases and J by 5 bases, with 13 bases between. The germline V gene encodes CDR1 MNHEY and CDR2 SVGAGI. This CDR3 spans 13 amino acids. The CDR3 DNA is TGTGCCAGCAGGTCTCGGACGGCTTATGGCTACACCTTC. Protein sequence: CASRSRTAYGYTF.

This clonotype has more than one count but fewer than ten. The gene calls are TRBV24-1 and TRBJ2-5; the match to TRBD1 covers 9 bases. Unmatched junction bases numbered 9, after V lost 2 bases and J lost 0 bases. CDR3 size: 18 residues. Germline loops: CDR1 KGHDR, CDR2 SFDVKD. The CDR3 DNA follows: TGTGCCACCAGTGATTCGAGGCGGGACAGGGATTACCAAGAGACCCAGTACTTC. Its translation is CATSDSRRDRDYQETQYF.

This clonotype was seen a few times. The gene calls are TRBV2 and TRBJ1-5; no reliable D call. The CDR3 consists of 13 residues. V was trimmed by 8 bases and J by 9 bases, leaving 17 bases between them. Germline values: CDR1 SNHLY, CDR2 FYNNEI. In nucleotides, the CDR3 is TGTGCCAGCTCCCGGGGTCCCCGGTCGCCCCAGCATTTT. Its protein is CASSRGPRSPQHF.

This clonotype was seen a few times. The CDR3 region is CASSSGLAEPWEQYV. The CDR3 bases are TGTGCCAGCAGTTCGGGACTAGCGGAGCCCTGGGAGCAGTACGTC. The chain has TRBV12-3 or TRBV12-4 and TRBJ2-7; 11 bases match TRBD2. Trimming cost V 4 bases and J 7 bases; bases outside gene matches: 9. The CDR3 contains 15 residues.

This clonotype was recorded a few times. The chain carries TRBV10-2 and TRBJ1-2, with 10 bases aligning to TRBD1. Trimming cost V 6 bases and J 2 bases; bases outside gene matches: 9. The length of the CDR3 is 16 residues. CDR1 is WSHSY and CDR2 is SAAADI in the germline V gene. The CDR3 sequence is CASRAGTGESNYGYTF. CDR3 nucleotides: TGCGCCAGCAGAGCCGGGACAGGGGAATCCAACTATGGCTACACCTTC.

The table lists this clonotype with a few counts. This chain connects TRBV11-3 to TRBJ1-5; D gene uncertain. This CDR3 has 16 amino acids. Trimming removed 2 bases at V and 5 bases at J, with 16 bases between. Germline V gives CDR1 SGHNT, CDR2 YENEEA. The CDR3 region is CASSLWFKDGDQPQHF. The CDR3 nucleotides read TGTGCCAGCAGCTTATGGTTCAAGGACGGCGATCAGCCCCAGCATTTT.

A few counts support this clonotype. V is TRBV7-8 and J is TRBJ2-7; D gene uncertain. Trimming removed 1 base at V and 3 bases at J, with 13 bases between. Per germline, CDR1 SGHVS and CDR2 FQNEAQ. The CDR3 is 15 amino acids. Here the CDR3 reads CASSLVGIPGYEQYV. In nucleotides, the CDR3 is TGTGCCAGCAGCTTAGTAGGTATCCCCGGCTACGAGCAGTACGTC.

This clonotype was found a few times. The chain recombines TRBV6-6 with TRBJ1-1; TRBD1 is a possible D gene (5 bases). The germline V gene encodes CDR1 MNHNY and CDR2 SVGAGI (reference sequence). V was trimmed by 11 bases and J by 11 bases, leaving 24 bases between them. The CDR3 sequence is 13 residues long. Written as DNA, the CDR3 is TGTGCCTGTTCGTCACTTGGGACCTTGGGCGCTTTCTTT. It specifies CACSSLGTLGAFF.

Here the CDR3 reads CASSQAVQGLAKNIQYF. The CDR3 nucleotides are TGTGCCAGCAGCCAAGCCGTACAGGGTTTAGCCAAAAACATTCAGTACTTC. This chain uses TRBV4-2 with TRBJ2-4; possibly TRBD1 for D (6 bases). Germline loops: CDR1 LGHNA, CDR2 YNFKEQ. This CDR3 has 17 amino acids. Trimming stripped 1 base from V and 0 bases from J, with 13 bases between.

The chain uses TRBV7-9 and TRBJ1-4; no clear D gene. The length of the CDR3 is 14 residues. Germline loops: CDR1 SEHNR, CDR2 FQNEAQ (reference sequence). The V end lost 6 bases, the J end lost 4 bases, and 12 bases lay between the germline ends. In DNA, the CDR3 is TGTGCCAGCAGGGGCCTCTATAGTAATGAAAAACTGTTTTTT. It codes for CASRGLYSNEKLFF.

This clonotype was recorded many times. The chain employs TRBV4-3 and TRBJ1-6; D unresolved. Germline loops: CDR1 LGHNA, CDR2 YSLEER. The CDR3 covers 14 residues. Trimming took off 3 bases at V and 10 bases at J, with 13 bases between the two ends. The CDR3 sequence: CASSQAGLVSPLHF. In DNA, the CDR3 is TGCGCCAGCAGCCAGGCGGGATTAGTATCACCCCTCCACTTT.

The CDR3 loop reads CASSLNIQRGETQYF. CDR3 DNA sequence: TGCGCCAGCAGCTTGAACATCCAACGAGGCGAGACCCAGTACTTC. This chain uses TRBV5-1 with TRBJ2-5; D is unresolved. The CDR3 totals 15 residues. Trimming pared 1 base from V and 5 bases from J, leaving 15 bases between. In germline, CDR1 is SGHRS, CDR2 YFSETQ.

The sample holds a few counts of this clonotype. The rearrangement links TRBV29-1 to TRBJ2-7; 9 bases fit TRBD1. This CDR3 spans 11 amino acids. CDR1 and CDR2 (germline): SQVTM, ANQGSEA. Losses at the gene ends were 6 bases for V and 5 bases for J; bases not matched to a gene: 2. The CDR3 region has the DNA TGCAGCGTCGGGGACAGGGACGAGCAGTACGTC. It translates to CSVGDRDEQYV.

V usage is TRBV3-1 and J usage is TRBJ1-2, with 7 bases identical to TRBD1. Trimming cost V 3 bases and J 8 bases; bases outside gene matches: 9. The germline V gene has CDR1 LGHDT and CDR2 YNNKEL (reference sequence). This CDR3 region has 14 residues. The DNA for the CDR3 is TGTGCCAGCAGCCAGGGGGTGGGACAGCGGGGCTACACCTTC. Its translation is CASSQGVGQRGYTF.

This clonotype has only a few counts. The rearrangement joins TRBV14 to TRBJ2-3, with no clear D. In germline, CDR1 is SGHDN, CDR2 FVKESK. The CDR3 is 17 residues long. Trimming took 1 base from V and 0 from J, leaving 14 bases between them. The CDR3, as DNA: TGTGCCAGCAGCCAAGTTCTACGGGCCCTTAGCACAGATACGCAGTATTTT. Translated, it gives CASSQVLRALSTDTQYF.

This clonotype was detected only a few times. For the CDR3, the DNA is TGCAGCGTTGAGGACAGGGGTGAAACCTACGAGCAGTACTTC. Its translation: CSVEDRGETYEQYF. This sequence joins TRBV29-1 and TRBJ2-7; 9 nucleotides line up with TRBD1. The CDR3 has 14 residues. The ends lost 3 bases at V and 2 bases at J; junction bases unmatched: 5. Germline CDR1 reads SQVTM; CDR2 reads ANQGSEA.

This clonotype was seen more than once but under ten times. The chain recombines TRBV5-1 with TRBJ2-1; no clear D. Germline loops: CDR1 SGHRS, CDR2 YFSETQ. Trimming cost V 4 bases and J 0 bases, with 11 bases left between them. This CDR3 has 15 residues. Here the CDR3 DNA reads TGCGCCAGCAGCCACAGAAGGAGCTCCTACAATGAGCAGTTCTTC. Translation: CASSHRRSSYNEQFF. Full variable domain (rest looked up from reference TRBV5-1 and TRBJ2-1): KAGVTQTPRYLIKTRGQQVTLSCSPISGHRSVSWYQQTPGQGLQFLFEYFSETQRNKGNFPGRFSGRQFSNSRSEMNVSTLELGDSALYLCASSHRRSSYNEQFFGPGTRLTVL.

The rearrangement uses TRBV29-1 and TRBJ2-1; 9 positions match TRBD2. The CDR3 sequence is 12 residues long. With 4 bases clipped from V and 9 bases from J, the junction kept 4 bases outside the gene matches. CDR1 SQVTM and CDR2 ANQGSEA come from the germline V gene. The CDR3 nucleotides are TGCAGCGTTGTAGCGGGGGTCGGTGAGCAGTTCTTC. Protein: CSVVAGVGEQFF.

There are a few counts of this clonotype. This chain uses TRBV3-1 with TRBJ2-2; 8 bases are a match to TRBD1. Looked up from germline, CDR1 is LGHDT and CDR2 is YNNKEL (reference sequence). The CDR3 is 15 amino acids. Trimming took 2 bases from V and 8 from J; bases not matched to a gene: 7. The CDR3 here is CASSQIRTGTGELFF. The CDR3 nucleotides are TGTGCCAGCAGCCAAATCAGGACAGGGACTGGGGAGCTGTTTTTT.

The chain recombines TRBV9 with TRBJ1-1; a possible D gene is TRBD1 (5 bases). This CDR3 comprises 15 residues. Germline CDR1 SGDLS, CDR2 YYNGEE. Deletions cut 0 bases from V and 1 base from J, with 10 bases between. The CDR3 DNA is TGTGCCAGCAGCGTAGGAGGGGCCAGGAACACTGAAGCTTTCTTT. Translating gives CASSVGGARNTEAFF.